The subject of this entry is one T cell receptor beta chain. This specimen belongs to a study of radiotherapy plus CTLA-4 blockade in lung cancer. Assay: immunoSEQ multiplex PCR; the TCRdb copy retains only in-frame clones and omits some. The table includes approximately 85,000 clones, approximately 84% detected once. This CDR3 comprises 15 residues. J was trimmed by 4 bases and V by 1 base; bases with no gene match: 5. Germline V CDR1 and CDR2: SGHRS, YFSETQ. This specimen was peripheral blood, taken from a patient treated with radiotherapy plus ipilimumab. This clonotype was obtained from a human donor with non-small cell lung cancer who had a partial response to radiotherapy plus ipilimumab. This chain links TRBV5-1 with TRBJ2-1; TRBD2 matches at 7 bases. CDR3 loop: CASSLFGEGYNEQFF. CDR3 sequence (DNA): TGCGCCAGCAGCTTGTTCGGGGAGGGTTACAATGAGCAGTTCTTC. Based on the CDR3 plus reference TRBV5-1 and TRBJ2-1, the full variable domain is KAGVTQTPRYLIKTRGQQVTLSCSPISGHRSVSWYQQTPGQGLQFLFEYFSETQRNKGNFPGRFSGRQFSNSRSEMNVSTLELGDSALYLCASSLFGEGYNEQFFGPGTRLTVL.